This TCR beta chain was captured by sequencing in a study of blood T cell repertoires in COVID-19. Across the whole study: Acute-phase and convalescent COVID-19 samples originated in the United States, Italy and Spain. Sources were T cells, B-cell-depleted T cells, or PBMCs; the material itself was cDNA or gDNA.

Original methodology: Scientists estimated how many nucleated cells there were by amplifying reference gene primers. Repertoires were generated with immunoSEQ multiplex PCR, while TCRdb's copy carries only in-frame clones and drops some. V and J calls plus clone size are reproduced from that table; the DNA served to infer D and trimming. This repertoire shows about 14,000 clones, 85% to 90% found once; its top ten account for 13% to 15%. This CDR3 has 14 residues. The junction had 5 bases not matched to a gene; V was cut back by 2 bases and J by 6 bases. CDR1 and CDR2 (germline): MNHNS, SASEGT. Specimen: peripheral blood. This sequence originates from a man in his fifties with active COVID-19. The chain combines TRBV6-1 with TRBJ1-1; 8 positions match TRBD1. CDR3 in DNA: TGTGCCAGCAGTGAAAACAGGGGGAGCGCTGAAGCTTTCTTT. It is translated as CASSENRGSAEAFF.